This TCR beta chain was recovered during a study of blood T cell repertoires in COVID-19. Overall study context: Specimens from acute and convalescent COVID-19 originated in the United States, Italy and Spain.

In the source study's methods: Counts of nucleated cells, estimated from reference gene primer amplification, were obtained. The protocol was immunoSEQ multiplex PCR, while the TCRdb copy is restricted to in-frame clones and leaves out a portion. V and J calls and clone size follow that table, whereas D and trimming were derived from the DNA. The data show some 220,000 clones, 80% to 85% seen once. This CDR3 has 16 amino acids. Trimming cost V 4 bases and J 6 bases; bases outside gene matches: 11. The germline V gene has CDR1 MNHEY and CDR2 SVGEGT. Specimen: peripheral blood. The chain combines TRBV6-2 or TRBV6-3 with TRBJ1-2; the match to TRBD1 covers 10 bases. This TCR was sampled from a woman between 65 and 79 years old with COVID-19, enrolled during active disease. The CDR3 nucleotides read TGTGCCAGCAGTTCCTTCCGTGGGACAGGGGCCGATGGCTACACCTTC. Translation: CASSSFRGTGADGYTF.